Below, 17 T cell receptor beta chains from the same sample are listed, as sequenced in a study of siplizumab effects on memory and regulatory T cells. Assay: immunoSEQ multiplex PCR; the TCRdb copy retains only in-frame clones and omits some. The sample lists more than 95,000 clones, about 92% occurring once. The sequencing input was CD4+ T cells sorted from blood. These receptors were obtained from a human donor in good health.

This chain joins TRBV5-1 and TRBJ1-2, with D unresolved. The V gene's germline CDR1 is SGHRS and CDR2 YFSETQ. The CDR3 has 11 residues. V lost 3 bases and J lost 8, with 8 bases in between. Here the CDR3 DNA reads TGCGCCAGCAGCTATCCGGGAGGCTACACCTTC. Amino acid sequence: CASSYPGGYTF.

The genes are TRBV15 and TRBJ2-1; D possibly matches TRBD1 or TRBD2 (5 bases each). The germline V gene encodes CDR1 LNHNV and CDR2 YYDKDF (reference sequence). The V gene lost 1 base and the J gene lost 7 bases, with 8 bases spanning the gap. The CDR3 is 13 residues long. CDR3 loop: CATSRGGTNEQFF. CDR3 bases: TGTGCCACCAGCAGAGGGGGGACGAATGAGCAGTTCTTC.

V usage is TRBV19 and J usage is TRBJ1-1; D is undetermined. Trimming pared 3 bases from V and 0 bases from J, leaving 8 bases between. The germline V gene encodes CDR1 LNHDA and CDR2 SQIVND (reference sequence). The CDR3 has 14 amino acids. The CDR3 coding sequence is TGTGCCAGTAGTATCTCCACAGTGAACACTGAAGCTTTCTTT. Translated: CASSISTVNTEAFF.

This chain connects TRBV4-1 to TRBJ1-3; possible D gene TRBD1, 5 bases. The ends were cut back, 2 bases at V and 3 bases at J, with 20 bases in the middle. This CDR3 is 18 amino acids long. Germline V gives CDR1 MGHRA, CDR2 YSYEKL. The chain's CDR3 is CASSQLPLRGVGGNTIYF. The CDR3, as DNA: TGCGCCAGCAGCCAACTACCCCTCCGGGGCGTCGGTGGAAACACCATATATTTT.

The V and J genes are TRBV7-9 and TRBJ2-5; D not resolved. The V gene lost 4 bases and the J gene lost 0 bases, with 0 bases spanning the gap. CDR1 and CDR2 (germline): SEHNR, FQNEAQ (reference sequence). This CDR3 spans 11 amino acids. The CDR3 here is CASSYQETQYF. The CDR3 DNA sequence: TGTGCCAGCAGCTACCAAGAGACCCAGTACTTC.

This clone has a single count. J is TRBJ1-1 and V is TRBV7-3; D gene uncertain. CDR1 and CDR2 (germline): SGHTA, FQGTGA. V was shortened by 4 bases and J by 2 bases, with 8 bases between the two germline ends. This CDR3 has 13 residues. The DNA of the CDR3 is TGTGCCAGCAGCTCCGCCCCCAACACTGAAGCTTTCTTT. Its protein product is CASSSAPNTEAFF.

The chain employs TRBV2 and TRBJ2-5; the match to TRBD1 covers 7 bases. Germline V CDR1 and CDR2: SNHLY, FYNNEI. V shed 5 bases and J 6 bases; nucleotides not matched to a gene: 6. The CDR3 contains 13 residues. This chain's CDR3 is CASSPQGVQTQYF. CDR3 coding DNA: TGTGCCAGCAGTCCGCAGGGGGTGCAGACCCAGTACTTC.

The DNA for the CDR3 is TGTGCCTTGGGACAGGGAGGTGAAAAACTGTTTTTT. It yields the protein CALGQGGEKLFF. V and J are TRBV30 and TRBJ1-4; TRBD1 matches 9 bases. Germline values: CDR1 GTSNPN, CDR2 SVGIG (reference sequence). The CDR3 is 12 amino acids. The J segment lost 7 bases and the V segment lost 7 bases, leaving 4 bases of the junction unmatched. The variable domain in full, with the rest retrieved from reference TRBV30 and TRBJ1-4, is SQTIHQWPATLVQPVGSPLSLECTVEGTSNPNLYWYRQAAGRGLQLLFYSVGIGQISSEVPQNLSASRPQDRQFILSSKKLLLSDSGFYLCALGQGGEKLFFGSGTQLSVL.

The J gene is TRBJ2-1, the V gene TRBV7-2; TRBD1 matches at 9 bases. The CDR3 runs to 17 residues. CDR1 is SGHTA, CDR2 FQGNSA, per germline. The trim removed 4 bases at V and 7 bases at J, leaving 14 bases unmatched. The DNA for the CDR3 is TGTGCCAGCAGCTCCTCGAACCCCGGGACAGGGAAGAATGAGCAGTTCTTC. This encodes CASSSSNPGTGKNEQFF.

This chain connects TRBV6-5 to TRBJ1-2; D perhaps matches TRBD1 (5 bases). V was pared by 2 bases and J by 0 bases, with 7 bases between. This CDR3 comprises 14 residues. Germline V gene sequence: CDR1 MNHEY, CDR2 SVGAGI. The CDR3 nucleotides are TGTGCCAGCAGTTACGGGGCAGCTAACTATGGCTACACCTTC. Translated: CASSYGAANYGYTF.

The chain carries TRBV19 and TRBJ1-5, with D unresolved. V lost 3 bases, J lost 0 bases, and 9 bases lay in between. This CDR3 is built from 15 residues. CDR1 is LNHDA, CDR2 SQIVND, per germline (reference sequence). The DNA of the CDR3 is TGTGCCAGTAGTATCCCAGGTAGTAGCAATCAGCCCCAGCATTTT. Its protein product is CASSIPGSSNQPQHF.

The V gene is TRBV4-1, the J gene TRBJ1-1; TRBD1 might be the D (6 bases). The CDR3 runs 13 residues. The V end was cut by 1 base, the J end by 3 bases, with 6 bases between. Germline CDR1 MGHRA, CDR2 YSYEKL. As DNA, the CDR3 is TGCGCCAGCAGCCAAGGGACAGACACTGAAGCTTTCTTT. Translated, it gives CASSQGTDTEAFF.

CDR3: CASSYGGQGGGEQYF. The DNA of the CDR3 is TGTGCCAGCAGTTACGGGGGACAGGGGGGGGGCGAGCAGTACTTC. The chain combines TRBV6-5 with TRBJ2-7; 11 bases agree with TRBD1. The CDR3 length is 15 residues. After removal of 2 bases from V and 6 bases from J, the junction contained 6 bases not matched to a gene. Germline assignment: CDR1 MNHEY and CDR2 SVGAGI.

This rearrangement joins TRBV2 to TRBJ2-3; 12 nucleotides match TRBD2. CDR1 is SNHLY, CDR2 FYNNEI, per germline. Unmatched junction bases numbered 12, after V lost 9 bases and J lost 8 bases. The CDR3 length is 15 residues. The CDR3 here is CASRATSGSRGTQYF. The CDR3 DNA follows: TGTGCCAGTCGGGCGACTAGCGGGAGTCGGGGTACGCAGTATTTT.

J is TRBJ1-4 and V is TRBV28; 10 bases are shared with TRBD1. V lost 5 bases to trimming and J lost 6 bases; unmatched junction nucleotides: 12. Germline assignment: CDR1 MDHEN and CDR2 SYDVKM. The CDR3 contains 17 residues. The CDR3 nucleotides read TGTGCCAGCAGTAAGACAGGGGGCGCGAGAAGTTATGAAAAACTGTTTTTT. It encodes CASSKTGGARSYEKLFF. The full variable domain, rest sourced from reference TRBV28 and TRBJ1-4, is DVKVTQSSRYLVKRTGEKVFLECVQDMDHENMFWYRQDPGLGLRLIYFSYDVKMKEKGDIPEGYSVSREKKERFSLILESASTNQTSMYLCASSKTGGARSYEKLFFGSGTQLSVL.

The chain joins TRBV11-3 to TRBJ2-2; D is ambiguous. The CDR3 is 14 amino acids. Trimming took off 5 bases at V and 1 base at J, with 8 bases between the two ends. Germline CDR1 and CDR2: SGHNT and YENEEA. CDR3 bases: TGTGCCAGCAGCGTACACAGGAACACCGGGGAGCTGTTTTTT. This codes for CASSVHRNTGELFF.

The chain has TRBV5-1 and TRBJ2-3; D is undetermined. Germline CDR1 SGHRS, CDR2 YFSETQ. V was clipped by 2 bases and J by 5 bases, with 12 bases between them. The CDR3 is made up of 14 amino acids. CDR3 protein: CASSFGQLGDTQYF. The DNA of the CDR3 is TGCGCCAGCAGCTTCGGGCAGTTGGGAGATACGCAGTATTTT.